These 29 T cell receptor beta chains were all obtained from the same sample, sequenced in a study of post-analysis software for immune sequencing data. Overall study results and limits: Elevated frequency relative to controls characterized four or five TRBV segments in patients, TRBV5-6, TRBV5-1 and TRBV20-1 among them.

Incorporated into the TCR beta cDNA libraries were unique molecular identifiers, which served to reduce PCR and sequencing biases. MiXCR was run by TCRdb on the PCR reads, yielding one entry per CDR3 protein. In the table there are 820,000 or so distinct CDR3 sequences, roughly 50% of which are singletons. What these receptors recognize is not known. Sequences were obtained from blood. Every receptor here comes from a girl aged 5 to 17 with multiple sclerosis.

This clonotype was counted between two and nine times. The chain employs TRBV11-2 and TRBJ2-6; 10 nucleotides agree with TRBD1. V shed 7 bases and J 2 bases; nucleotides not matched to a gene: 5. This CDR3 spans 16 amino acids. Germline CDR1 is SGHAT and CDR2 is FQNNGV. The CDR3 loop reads CASMLTGGTGANVLTF. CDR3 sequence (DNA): TGTGCCAGCATGCTGACAGGGGGCACTGGGGCCAACGTCCTGACTTTC.

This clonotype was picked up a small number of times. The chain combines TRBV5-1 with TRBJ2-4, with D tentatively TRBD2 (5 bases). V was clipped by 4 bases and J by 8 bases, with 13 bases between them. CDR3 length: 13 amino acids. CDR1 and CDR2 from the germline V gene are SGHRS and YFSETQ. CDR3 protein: CASSPAPGDIQYF. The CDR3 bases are TGCGCCAGCAGCCCCGCCCCCGGGGACATTCAGTACTTC.

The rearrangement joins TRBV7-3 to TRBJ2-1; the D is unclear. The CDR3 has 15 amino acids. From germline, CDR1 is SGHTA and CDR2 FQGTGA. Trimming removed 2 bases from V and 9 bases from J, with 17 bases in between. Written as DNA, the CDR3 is TGTGCCAGCAGCTTATTCCAGTCAGGTCAACCTGAGCAGTTCTTC. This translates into CASSLFQSGQPEQFF.

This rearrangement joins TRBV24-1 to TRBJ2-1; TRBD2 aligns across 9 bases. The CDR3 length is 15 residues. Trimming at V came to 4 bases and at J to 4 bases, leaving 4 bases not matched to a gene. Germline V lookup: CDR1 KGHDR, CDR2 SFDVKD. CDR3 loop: CATSDPGLAYNEQFF. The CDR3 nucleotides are TGTGCCACCAGTGACCCGGGACTAGCATACAATGAGCAGTTCTTC.

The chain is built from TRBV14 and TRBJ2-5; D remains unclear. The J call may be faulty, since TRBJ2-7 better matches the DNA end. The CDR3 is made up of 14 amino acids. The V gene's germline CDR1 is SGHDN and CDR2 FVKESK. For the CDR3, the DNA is TGTGCCAGCAGCCAGTTGATAGGGCAAAGCGAGCAGTACTTC. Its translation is CASSQLIGQSEQYF.

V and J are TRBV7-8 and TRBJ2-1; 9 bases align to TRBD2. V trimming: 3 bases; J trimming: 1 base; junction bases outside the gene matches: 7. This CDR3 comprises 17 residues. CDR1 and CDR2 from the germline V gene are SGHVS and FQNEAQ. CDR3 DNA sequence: TGTGCCAGCAGCTTCACCCGGAGCGGGGGGTCCTACAATGAGCAGTTCTTC. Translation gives CASSFTRSGGSYNEQFF.

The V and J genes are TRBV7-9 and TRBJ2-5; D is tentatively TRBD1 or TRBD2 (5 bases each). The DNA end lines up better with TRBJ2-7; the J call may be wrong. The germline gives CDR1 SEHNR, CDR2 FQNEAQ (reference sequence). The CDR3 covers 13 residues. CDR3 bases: TGTGCCAGCAGCTTATTGAGGGGCTACGAGCAGTACTTC. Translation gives CASSLLRGYEQYF.

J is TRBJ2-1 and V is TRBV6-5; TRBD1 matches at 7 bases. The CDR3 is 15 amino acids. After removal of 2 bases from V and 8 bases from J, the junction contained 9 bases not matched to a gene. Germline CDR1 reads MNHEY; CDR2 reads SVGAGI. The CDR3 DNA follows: TGTGCCAGCAGTTACACACACCAAACAGGGGATGAGCAGTTCTTC. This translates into CASSYTHQTGDEQFF.

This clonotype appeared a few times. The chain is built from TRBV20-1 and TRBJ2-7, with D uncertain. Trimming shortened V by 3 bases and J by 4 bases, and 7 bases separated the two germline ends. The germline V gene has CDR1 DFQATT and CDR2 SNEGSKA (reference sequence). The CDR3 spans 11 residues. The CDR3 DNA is TGCAGTGCTAGGGACCTGTACGAGCAGTACTTC. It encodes CSARDLYEQYF.

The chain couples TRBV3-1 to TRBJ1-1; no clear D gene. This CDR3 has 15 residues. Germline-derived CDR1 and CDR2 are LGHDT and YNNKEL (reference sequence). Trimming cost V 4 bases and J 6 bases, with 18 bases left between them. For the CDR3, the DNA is TGTGCCAGCAGCCTAGGGCCTCCGGATAGGGCTGAAGCTTTCTTT. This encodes CASSLGPPDRAEAFF.

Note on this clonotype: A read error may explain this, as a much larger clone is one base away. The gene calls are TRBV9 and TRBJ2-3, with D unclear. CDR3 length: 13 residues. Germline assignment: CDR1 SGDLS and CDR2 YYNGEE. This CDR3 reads CVSSELSTDTQYF. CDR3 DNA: TGTGTCAGCAGCGAACTTAGCACAGATACGCAGTATTTT. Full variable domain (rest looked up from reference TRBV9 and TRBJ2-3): DSGVTQTPKHLITATGQRVTLRCSPRSGDLSVYWYQQSLDQGLQFLIQYYNGEERAKGNILERFSAQQFPDLHSELNLSSLELGDSALYFCVSSELSTDTQYFGPGTRLTVL.

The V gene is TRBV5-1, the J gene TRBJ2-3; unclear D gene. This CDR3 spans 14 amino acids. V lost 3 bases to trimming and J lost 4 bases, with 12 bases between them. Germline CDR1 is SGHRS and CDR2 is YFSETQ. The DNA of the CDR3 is TGCGCCAGCAGCTGGGAAAACGGTGCAGATACGCAGTATTTT. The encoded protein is CASSWENGADTQYF.

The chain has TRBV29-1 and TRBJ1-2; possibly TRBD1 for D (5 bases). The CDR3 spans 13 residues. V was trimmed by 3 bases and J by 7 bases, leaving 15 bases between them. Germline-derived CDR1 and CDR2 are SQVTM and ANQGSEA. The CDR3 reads CSVEFRTFGGYTF. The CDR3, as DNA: TGCAGCGTTGAGTTTCGGACATTTGGTGGCTACACCTTC.

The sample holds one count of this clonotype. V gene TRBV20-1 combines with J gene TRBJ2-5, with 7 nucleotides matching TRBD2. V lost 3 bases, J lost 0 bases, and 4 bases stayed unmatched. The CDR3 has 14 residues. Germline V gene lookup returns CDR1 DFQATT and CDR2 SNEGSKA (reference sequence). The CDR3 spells CSARSSGNQETQYF. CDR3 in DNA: TGCAGTGCTAGGTCCAGCGGGAACCAAGAGACCCAGTACTTC.

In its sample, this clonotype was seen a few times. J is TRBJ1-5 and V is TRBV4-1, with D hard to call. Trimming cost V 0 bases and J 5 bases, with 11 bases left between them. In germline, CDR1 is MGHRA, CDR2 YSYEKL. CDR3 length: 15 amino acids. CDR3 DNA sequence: TGCGCCAGCAGCCAAGATGGGAGGGAACATCAGCCCCAGCATTTT. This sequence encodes CASSQDGREHQPQHF.

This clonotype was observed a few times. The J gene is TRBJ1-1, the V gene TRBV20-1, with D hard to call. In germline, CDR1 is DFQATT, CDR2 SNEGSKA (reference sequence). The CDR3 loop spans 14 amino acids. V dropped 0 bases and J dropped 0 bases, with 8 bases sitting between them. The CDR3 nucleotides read TGCAGTGCTAGAGATTTAGGTGTGAACACTGAAGCTTTCTTT. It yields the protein CSARDLGVNTEAFF.

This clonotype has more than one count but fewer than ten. CDR3 loop: CASSESGRLAGTNEQFF. CDR3 bases: TGTGCCAGCAGTGAATCAGGGAGGCTAGCGGGAACGAATGAGCAGTTCTTC. The chain employs TRBV25-1 and TRBJ2-1, with 9 bases matching TRBD2. With 1 base clipped from V and 7 bases from J, the junction kept 11 bases outside the gene matches. Germline values: CDR1 MGHDK, CDR2 SYGVNS. The CDR3 is 17 residues long.

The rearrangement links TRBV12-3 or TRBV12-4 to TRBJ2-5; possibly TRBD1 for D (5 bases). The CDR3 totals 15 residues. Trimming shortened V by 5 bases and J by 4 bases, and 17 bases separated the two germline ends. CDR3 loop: CASSPPGPGAETQYF. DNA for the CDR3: TGTGCCAGCAGTCCACCGGGCCCTGGGGCAGAGACCCAGTACTTC.

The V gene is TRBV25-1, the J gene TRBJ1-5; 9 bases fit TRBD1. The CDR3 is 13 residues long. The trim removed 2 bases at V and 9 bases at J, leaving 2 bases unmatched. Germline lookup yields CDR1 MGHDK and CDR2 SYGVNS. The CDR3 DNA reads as TGTGCCAGCAGTGAAGGGACAGGGCGGCCCCAGCATTTT. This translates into CASSEGTGRPQHF.

The CDR3 nucleotides read TGCAGCGTAATCGGCACTAGCGGGGGGAGCACAGATACGCAGTATTTT. The encoded protein is CSVIGTSGGSTDTQYF. V and J are TRBV29-1 and TRBJ2-3; the match to TRBD2 covers 12 bases. The CDR3 has 16 residues. Unmatched junction bases numbered 7, after V lost 6 bases and J lost 0 bases. Germline V gene lookup returns CDR1 SQVTM and CDR2 ANQGSEA.

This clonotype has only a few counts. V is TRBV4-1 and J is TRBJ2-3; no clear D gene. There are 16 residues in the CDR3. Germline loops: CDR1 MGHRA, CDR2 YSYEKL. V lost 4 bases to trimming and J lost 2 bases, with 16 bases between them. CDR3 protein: CASSLTPAAFTDTQYF. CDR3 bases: TGCGCCAGCAGCCTTACACCGGCAGCCTTCACAGATACGCAGTATTTT.

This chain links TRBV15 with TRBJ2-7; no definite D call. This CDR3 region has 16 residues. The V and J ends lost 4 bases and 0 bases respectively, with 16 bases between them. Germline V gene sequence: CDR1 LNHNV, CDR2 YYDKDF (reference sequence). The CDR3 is CATSTQGLGDSYEQYF. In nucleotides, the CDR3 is TGTGCCACCAGCACTCAAGGGCTAGGCGACTCCTACGAGCAGTACTTC.

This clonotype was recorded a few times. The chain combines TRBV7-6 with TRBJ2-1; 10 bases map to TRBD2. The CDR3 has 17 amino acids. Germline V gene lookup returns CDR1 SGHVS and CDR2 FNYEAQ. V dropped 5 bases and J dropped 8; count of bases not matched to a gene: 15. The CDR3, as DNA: TGTGCCAGCAGCGTCTCGAGGGGAACTAGCGGGGTCTATGAGCAGTTCTTC. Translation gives CASSVSRGTSGVYEQFF.

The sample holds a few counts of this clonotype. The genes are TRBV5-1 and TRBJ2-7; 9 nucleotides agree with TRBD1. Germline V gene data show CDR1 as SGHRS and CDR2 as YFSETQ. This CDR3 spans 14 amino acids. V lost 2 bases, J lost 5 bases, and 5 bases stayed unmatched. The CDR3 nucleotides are TGCGCCAGCAGCTTAGGACAGGGGAGGGACGAGCAGTACTTC. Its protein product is CASSLGQGRDEQYF.

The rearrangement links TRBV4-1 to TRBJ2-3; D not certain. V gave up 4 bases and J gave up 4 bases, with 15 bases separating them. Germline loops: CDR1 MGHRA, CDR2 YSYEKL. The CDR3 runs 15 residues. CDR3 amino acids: CASSPRAVGADTQYF. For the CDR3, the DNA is TGCGCCAGCAGCCCTAGGGCTGTGGGCGCAGATACGCAGTATTTT.

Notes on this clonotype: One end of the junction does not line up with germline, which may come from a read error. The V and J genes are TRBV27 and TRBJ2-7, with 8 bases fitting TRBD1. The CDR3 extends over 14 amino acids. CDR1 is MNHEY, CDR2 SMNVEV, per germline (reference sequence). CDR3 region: CTSGQHRGSYEQYF. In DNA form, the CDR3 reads TGTACCAGCGGACAACACAGGGGGTCCTACGAGCAGTACTTC.

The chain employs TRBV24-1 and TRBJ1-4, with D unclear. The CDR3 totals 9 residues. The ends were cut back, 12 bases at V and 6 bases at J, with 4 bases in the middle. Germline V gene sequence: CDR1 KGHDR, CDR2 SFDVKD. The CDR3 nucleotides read TGTGCCCATCATGAAAAACTGTTTTTT. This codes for CAHHEKLFF.

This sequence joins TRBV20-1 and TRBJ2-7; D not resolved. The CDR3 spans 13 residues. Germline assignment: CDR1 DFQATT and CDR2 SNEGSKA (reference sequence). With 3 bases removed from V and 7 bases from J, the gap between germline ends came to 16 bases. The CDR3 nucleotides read TGCAGTGCTAGTCATATGGGTAAAGAGGAGCAGTACTTC. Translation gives CSASHMGKEEQYF.

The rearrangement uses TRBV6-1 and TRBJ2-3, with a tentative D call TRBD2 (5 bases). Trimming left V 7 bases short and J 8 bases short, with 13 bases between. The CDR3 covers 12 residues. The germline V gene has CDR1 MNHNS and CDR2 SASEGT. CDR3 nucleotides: TGTGCCAGCATCCATTCTGGAGGTACGCAGTATTTT. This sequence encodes CASIHSGGTQYF.